What follows are 9 T cell receptor beta chains derived from one specimen sequenced in a study of blood T cell repertoires in COVID-19. Repertoires were generated with immunoSEQ multiplex PCR, while TCRdb's copy carries only in-frame clones and drops some. The repertoire holds under 150,000 clones, with roughly 80% as singletons. Sequencing was done on a sample of peripheral blood. The receptor set was obtained from a man aged 50 to 60 with acute or convalescent COVID-19.

This clone has more than one count but fewer than ten. The V and J genes are TRBV4-2 and TRBJ1-1, with TRBD1 as a possible D gene (6 bases). Trimming shortened V by 1 base and J by 7 bases, and 16 bases separated the two germline ends. CDR1 and CDR2 (germline): LGHNA, YNFKEQ. CDR3 size: 15 residues. The CDR3 DNA reads TGTGCCAGCAGCCAAGTGCCGGGGGGGGGCGGTGAAGCTTTCTTT. Residues: CASSQVPGGGGEAFF.

CDR3 in amino acids: CASSLALPGLANNEQFF. In nucleotides, the CDR3 is TGTGCCAGCAGCTTAGCGCTACCGGGACTAGCAAACAATGAGCAGTTCTTC. The V call is TRBV7-2, the J call TRBJ2-1; 9 positions match TRBD2. Germline CDR1 SGHTA, CDR2 FQGNSA. J gave up 5 bases and V 0 bases, and 8 bases lay outside the gene matches. The CDR3 consists of 17 residues.

This chain connects TRBV10-3 to TRBJ1-5; 7 nucleotides agree with TRBD1. Looked up from germline, CDR1 is ENHRY and CDR2 is SYGVKD. V trimming: 8 bases; J trimming: 2 bases; junction bases outside the gene matches: 0. This CDR3 comprises 12 residues. CDR3 bases: TGTGCCATCCAGGGGGGCAATCAGCCCCAGCATTTT. Translated, it gives CAIQGGNQPQHF.

Here the CDR3 DNA reads TGCGCCAGCAGCTTAAGAGGCGGGGGGGCGGATACGCAGTATTTT. Encoded protein: CASSLRGGGADTQYF. This sequence joins TRBV5-1 and TRBJ2-3, with 9 bases that match TRBD2. The CDR3 is made up of 15 amino acids. CDR1 is SGHRS, CDR2 YFSETQ, per germline. The ends lost 2 bases at V and 6 bases at J; junction bases unmatched: 7.

The rearrangement links TRBV24-1 to TRBJ1-5; D may be TRBD1 (5 bases). Germline CDR1 is KGHDR and CDR2 is SFDVKD. Between the trimmed V and J ends, which lost 4 bases and 2 bases, there was a span of 5 bases. This CDR3 contains 13 residues. CDR3 region: CATSETGNQPQHF. CDR3 nucleotide sequence: TGTGCCACCAGTGAGACAGGCAATCAGCCCCAGCATTTT.

This rearrangement joins TRBV27 to TRBJ2-7, with D possibly TRBD2 on 7 matching bases. The CDR3 extends over 14 amino acids. CDR1 and CDR2 from the germline V gene are MNHEY and SMNVEV (reference sequence). Trimming took off 6 bases at V and 2 bases at J, with 14 bases between the two ends. In DNA, the CDR3 is TGTGCCAGCAGACCTCGGGGGGCACCCTACGAGCAGTACTTC. It is translated as CASRPRGAPYEQYF.

V is TRBV30 and J is TRBJ1-4; D is perhaps TRBD1 (6 bases). There are 13 residues in the CDR3. Trimming took 2 bases from V and 6 from J, leaving 10 bases between them. In germline, CDR1 is GTSNPN, CDR2 SVGIG (reference sequence). CDR3 DNA: TGTGCCTGGAGTAGAAGACAGGATGAAAAACTGTTTTTT. Translated, it gives CAWSRRQDEKLFF.

The chain combines TRBV2 with TRBJ2-4; TRBD1 aligns across 9 bases. The junction had 5 bases not matched to a gene; V was cut back by 4 bases and J by 1 base. CDR1 SNHLY and CDR2 FYNNEI come from the germline V gene. The CDR3 is made up of 16 amino acids. The CDR3 nucleotides are TGTGCCAGCAGTGTACAGGGGGCTAGCGCCAAAAACATTCAGTACTTC. Translation gives CASSVQGASAKNIQYF.

This chain links TRBV19 with TRBJ1-1; maybe TRBD1 (6 bases). The CDR3 runs 14 residues. Trimming removed 5 bases at V and 0 bases at J, with 10 bases between. Germline CDR1 LNHDA, CDR2 SQIVND (reference sequence). The CDR3 nucleotides read TGTGCCAGTAGTTCTTACAGGGTGAACACTGAAGCTTTCTTT. Residues: CASSSYRVNTEAFF.